These T cell receptor beta chains were read from a single sample in a study of cytomegalovirus exposure and HLA in healthy donors. The data were produced by immunoSEQ multiplex PCR, yet TCRdb's version contains in-frame clones alone and is incomplete. The sample holds around 150,000 clones, around 80% seen once. Sequenced input: PBMCs. These receptors were taken from a female donor in good health and CMV-seropositive. Each CDR3 is given with its conserved first and last residue. The D gene is left open where the match is weak.

TRBV21-1,NA,TRBJ2-7,TGTGCCAGCAGCAAAGTTCGGGGCTCCTACGAGCAGTACTTC,CASSKVRGSYEQYF
TRBV6-5,NA,TRBJ1-5,TGTGCCAGCAGCGACACGGATAATCAGCCCCAGCATTTT,CASSDTDNQPQHF
TRBV5-1,TRBD1,TRBJ1-4,TGCGCCAGCAGCCAGGACAGGGGGCGCGGGGAAAAACTGTTTTTT,CASSQDRGRGEKLFF
TRBV9,NA,TRBJ2-2,TGTGCCAGCAGCCTGGGACACCCGAACACCGGGGAGCTGTTTTTT,CASSLGHPNTGELFF
TRBV7-9,NA,TRBJ2-7,TGTTCCAGCAGCTTTGCTAGTGCTGATGAGCAGTACTTC,CSSSFASADEQYF
TRBV5-4,TRBD2,TRBJ2-1,TGTGCCAGCAGTCGAGCGGGACCTACCTACAATGAGCAGTTCTTC,CASSRAGPTYNEQFF
TRBV5-6,TRBD2,TRBJ2-3,TGTGCCAGCAGCTTGGTTAGCGGGGGGAGCACAGATACGCAGTATTTT,CASSLVSGGSTDTQYF
TRBV2,NA,TRBJ1-5,TGTGCCAGCAGTGTCGGCAGGGAGGGTCAGCCCCAGCATTTT,CASSVGREGQPQHF
TRBV9,TRBD2,TRBJ2-5,TGTGCCAGCAGCTCAGGACTAGCGGGGGTGGAAGAGACCCAGTACTTC,CASSSGLAGVEETQYF
TRBV5-1,NA,TRBJ2-1,TGCGCCAGCAGCTTGGCCGAGTCTGTTTATGAGCAGTTCTTC,CASSLAESVYEQFF
TRBV29-1,TRBD2,TRBJ2-5,TGCAGCGTTGATCGACTAGCGGGTAGGGAGACCCAGTACTTC,CSVDRLAGRETQYF
TRBV6-5,TRBD1,TRBJ2-7,TGTGCCAGCAGTTACCCGACCGGGACAGGGGGATACGAGCAGTACTTC,CASSYPTGTGGYEQYF
TRBV27,TRBD2,TRBJ2-1,TGTGCCAGCAGTTCGTTGACTAGCGGGATGAACAATGAGCAGTTCTTC,CASSSLTSGMNNEQFF
TRBV2,NA,TRBJ1-5,TGTGCCAGCACCCAGGAGGACGATCAGCCCCAGCATTTT,CASTQEDDQPQHF
TRBV28,NA,TRBJ1-6,TGTGCCAGCAGTCCCTTGTACAACGGGGGTTCACCCCTCCACTTT,CASSPLYNGGSPLHF
TRBV2,TRBD1,TRBJ1-1,TGTGCCAGCAGTGAAGACAGGGGGCGGACTGAAGCTTTCTTT,CASSEDRGRTEAFF
TRBV29-1,NA,TRBJ2-1,TGCAGCGTTGAACTAGCTCGTGCCAATGAGCAGTTCTTC,CSVELARANEQFF
TRBV6-5,NA,TRBJ1-6,TGTGCCAGCAGCCCACAGCGGAATTCACCCCTCCACTTT,CASSPQRNSPLHF
TRBV5-1,TRBD1,TRBJ1-5,TGCGCCAGCAGCACTGGACAGGGTGGCAATCAGCCCCAGCATTTT,CASSTGQGGNQPQHF
TRBV1,NA,TRBJ2-7,TGCACCAGCAGCCCCGGACTAGCGGGGGGCGTATCGCAGTACTTC,CTSSPGLAGGVSQYF
TRBV6-5,TRBD1,TRBJ1-5,TGTGCCAGCAGTGACGAACAGGGGCCCTGGCCCCAGCATTTT,CASSDEQGPWPQHF
TRBV9,NA,TRBJ2-2,TGTGCCAGCAGCGTTGGGGCAGGGGCGAGCACCGGGGAGCTGTTTTTT,CASSVGAGASTGELFF
TRBV6-5,NA,TRBJ1-5,TGTGCCAGCAGTTACTCGCAGGGCCGACAGCCCCAGCATTTT,CASSYSQGRQPQHF
TRBV6-5,NA,TRBJ1-6,TGTGCCAGCAGTCCCGTTCGAACAAATTCACCCCTCCACTTT,CASSPVRTNSPLHF
TRBV6-5,TRBD1,TRBJ2-7,TGTGCCAGCGCCCCTGGACAGGGTTCCTACGAGCAGTACTTC,CASAPGQGSYEQYF
TRBV19,TRBD1,TRBJ1-1,TGTGCCAGTAGTATGGGGACAGGGGGTGAAGCTTTCTTT,CASSMGTGGEAFF